The entry that follows covers one T cell receptor (beta chain) sequence. The CDR3 covers 16 residues. Per germline, CDR1 SGHDT and CDR2 YYEEEE. V trimming: 0 bases; J trimming: 4 bases; junction bases outside the gene matches: 5. The data are from a study of shared clonotypes between healthy human individuals. Original data processing: Filtering differed for immunoSEQ, which gave only junction sequences without quality scores. Here immunoSEQ multiplex PCR was the method, and the copy in TCRdb shows in-frame clones only, minus some. That table gives V, J and clone size, and the DNA gave D and trimming. The sample lists about 470,000 clones, about four fifths occurring once.

This sequence originates from a woman aged 40-49 years in good health. Some clones in this sample may be carry-over from other donors' samples. The V and J genes are TRBV5-6 and TRBJ2-3, with 10 nucleotides matching TRBD2. Material for sequencing was PBMCs. CDR3 bases: TGTGCCAGCAGCTTGGCTAGCGGGAGAATTTCAGATACGCAGTATTTT. This sequence encodes CASSLASGRISDTQYF.